This section outlines one T cell receptor beta chain sequence together with its context. This clone came up once. The antigen this receptor binds is unknown. No much larger clonotype is one base removed from it; base qualities were not supplied. The data were obtained in a study of OX40 agonist ivuxolimab in advanced cancers. Broadly, across the study: Ivuxolimab was an agonistic, fully human IgG2 monoclonal antibody directed against OX40 (CD134), a costimulatory receptor. Intravenous ivuxolimab was administered to patients every 2 weeks at six dose levels: 0.01, 0.1, 0.3, 1.5, 3 and 10 mg/kg. Among the roughly 50 dose-escalation patients, about 20 had hepatocellular carcinoma, roughly 15 melanoma, 9 renal cell carcinoma and 9 head and neck cancer. In the dose-escalation cohort, roughly 80% of patients were male, and the mean age was around 60 years, with a range of about 23 to 80. Prior anti-PD-1, anti-PD-L1 or anti-CTLA-4 therapy was permitted, and about two fifths of dose-escalation patients had received checkpoint inhibitors. Partial responses occurred in three dose-escalation patients: two with cutaneous melanoma and one with hepatocellular carcinoma. The point of sequencing TCRbeta in the periphery was to test whether ivuxolimab changed TCR sequence diversity and drove clonal T-cell expansion. The paper describes the monotherapy dose-escalation part (N of about 47 patients) of the phase I trial of ivuxolimab.

What the research found in general, with its limitations: Antigen specificity was not determined for the clonally expanded peripheral T cells. Clonal expansion of both CD4+ and CD8+ blood T cells was observed from baseline to week 6 at doses 0.1 to 3.0 mg/kg. Low levels of normalized T-cell clonal expansion were also seen in some patients who did not respond. After ivuxolimab, expanded clones were on average more numerous among CD8+ T cells than among CD4+ T cells. In partial responders in the 0.1-3.0 mg/kg groups, normalized peripheral clonal expansion was found to be among the lowest, especially among CD8+ T cells.

Genomic DNA was extracted from sorted cells for sequencing of the TCRbeta CDR3 region. The immunoSEQ Assay was used to sequence the TCRbeta CDR3 regions. Held by TCRdb, this immuneACCESS table contains in-frame sequences only and omits some clones. Under half of the omission traces to an unresolved V gene where checked; the cause of the rest is unknown. This sample is represented by about 80,000 clones; over 75% of them were singletons. Of the sample, just under 0.25% falls within the top ten clones. The CDR3 goes from the cysteine to the phenylalanine over 17 residues. Of the read, only the CDR3 DNA is kept; its 51 bases are in frame from base 1. Via the germline V gene, CDR1 is SGHRS and CDR2 YFSETQ. Ends trimmed: V by 0 bases, J by 6 bases; bases unmatched to a gene: 10. The trial excluded patients who had a history of autoimmune disease or were on systemic immunosuppression. Peripheral blood for TCR sequencing was collected from all dose cohorts at baseline, on cycle 4 day 1, and on cycle 7 day 1. The samples were taken from a phase I, first-in-human, multicenter, open-label dose-escalation trial of ivuxolimab. Adults with locally advanced or metastatic melanoma, renal cell carcinoma, hepatocellular carcinoma or head and neck squamous cell carcinoma were enrolled in the trial. Before TCR sequencing, CD4+ T cells and CD8+ T cells were sorted from peripheral blood as separate populations.

The receptor was isolated from an adult with an advanced solid tumor such as melanoma, head and neck, liver or kidney cancer. Here the chain combines TRBV5-1 and TRBJ1-4, and 8 junction bases match TRBD1. Sequencing used CD4+ or CD8+ T cells sorted from blood, obtained in a trial of the OX40 agonist ivuxolimab. The CDR3 loop reads CASSLVGQGARDEKLFF. Read as DNA, the sequence is TGCGCCAGCAGCTTGGTAGGGCAGGGGGCGCGAGATGAAAAACTGTTTTTT. The CDR3 plus the reference TRBV5-1 and TRBJ1-4 genes for the other parts give the full variable domain: KAGVTQTPRYLIKTRGQQVTLSCSPISGHRSVSWYQQTPGQGLQFLFEYFSETQRNKGNFPGRFSGRQFSNSRSEMNVSTLELGDSALYLCASSLVGQGARDEKLFFGSGTQLSVL.